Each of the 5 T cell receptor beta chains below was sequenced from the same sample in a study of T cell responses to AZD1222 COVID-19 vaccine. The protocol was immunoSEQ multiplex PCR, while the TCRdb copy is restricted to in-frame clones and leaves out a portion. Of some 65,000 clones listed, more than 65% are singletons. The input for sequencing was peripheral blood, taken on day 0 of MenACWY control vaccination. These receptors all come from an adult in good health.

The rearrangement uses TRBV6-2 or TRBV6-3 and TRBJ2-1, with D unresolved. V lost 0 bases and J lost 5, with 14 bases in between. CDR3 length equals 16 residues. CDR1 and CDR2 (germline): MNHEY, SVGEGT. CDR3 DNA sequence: TGTGCCAGCAGTTACTCGGTATCGGCCCGAAACAATGAGCAGTTCTTC. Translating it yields CASSYSVSARNNEQFF.

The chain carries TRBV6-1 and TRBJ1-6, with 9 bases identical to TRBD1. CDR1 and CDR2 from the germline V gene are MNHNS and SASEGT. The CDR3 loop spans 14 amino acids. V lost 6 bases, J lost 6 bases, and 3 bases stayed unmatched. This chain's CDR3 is CASRTGQGNSPLHF. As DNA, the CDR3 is TGTGCCAGCAGGACGGGACAGGGTAATTCACCCCTCCACTTT.

The CDR3 region has the DNA TGTGCCAGCAGTTTCCCCCGGTTAGGGGGCACAGATACGCAGTATTTT. This translates into CASSFPRLGGTDTQYF. J is TRBJ2-3 and V is TRBV28, with D possibly TRBD1 on 5 matching bases. With 3 bases removed from V and 1 base from J, the gap between germline ends came to 14 bases. Germline V gene lookup returns CDR1 MDHEN and CDR2 SYDVKM. The CDR3 length is 16 residues.

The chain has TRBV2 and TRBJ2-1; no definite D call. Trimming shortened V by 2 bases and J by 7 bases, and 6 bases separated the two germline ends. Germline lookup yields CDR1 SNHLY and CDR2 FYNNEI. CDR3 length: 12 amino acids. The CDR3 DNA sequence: TGTGCCAGCAGTGAACAATCGAATGAGCAGTTCTTC. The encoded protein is CASSEQSNEQFF. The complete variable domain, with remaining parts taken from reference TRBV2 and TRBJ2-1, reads EPEVTQTPSHQVTQMGQEVILRCVPISNHLYFYWYRQILGQKVEFLVSFYNNEISEKSEIFDDQFSVERPDGSNFTLKIRSTKLEDSAMYFCASSEQSNEQFFGPGTRLTVL.

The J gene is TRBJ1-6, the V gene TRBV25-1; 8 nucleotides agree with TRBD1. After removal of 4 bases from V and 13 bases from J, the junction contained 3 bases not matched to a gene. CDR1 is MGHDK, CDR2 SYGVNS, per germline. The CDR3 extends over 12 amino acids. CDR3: CASSVSGGPLHF. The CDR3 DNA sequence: TGTGCCAGCAGTGTCTCAGGGGGCCCCCTCCACTTT.